These T cell receptor beta chains were read from a single sample in a study of blood T cell repertoires in COVID-19. Repertoires were generated with immunoSEQ multiplex PCR, while TCRdb's copy carries only in-frame clones and drops some. The sample carries over 600,000 clones, 90% recorded once. The material sequenced was peripheral blood. The receptor set was obtained from a woman younger than 35 with acute or convalescent COVID-19. Each CDR3 is given with its conserved first and last residue. The D gene is left open where the match is weak. Clone sizes are given selectively: once, few, many, or a class where the clone is expanded.

d_call	clone_size	j_call	v_call	cdr3_aa	cdr3_nt
TRBD1	NA	TRBJ1-1	TRBV5-6	CASSLTGGTEAFF	TGTGCCAGCAGCCTGACAGGGGGCACTGAAGCTTTCTTT
NA	NA	TRBJ1-2	TRBV4-3	CASSQDRLGYTF	TGCGCCAGCAGCCAAGACCGTCTGGGCTACACCTTC
TRBD2	NA	TRBJ2-3	TRBV7-6	CASSLPVCGGIFRTQYF	TGTGCCAGCAGCTTGCCGGTCTGCGGGGGTATCTTTCGGACGCAGTATTTT
NA	NA	TRBJ1-2	TRBV9	CASRPREDNYGYTF	TGTGCCAGCCGCCCCAGGGAGGATAACTATGGCTACACCTTC
TRBD1	NA	TRBJ1-2	TRBV5-1	CASSSRTGLDGYTF	TGCGCCAGCAGCTCACGGACAGGGCTGGATGGCTACACCTTC
NA	NA	TRBJ2-2	TRBV7-2	CASRQTQNTGELFF	TGTGCCAGCAGACAAACGCAGAACACCGGGGAGCTGTTTTTT
NA	NA	TRBJ1-2	TRBV5-1	CASSLWEQYGYTF	TGCGCCAGCAGCTTGTGGGAGCAGTATGGCTACACCTTC
TRBD1	NA	TRBJ2-7	TRBV27	CASSSETGNYEQYF	TGTGCCAGCAGTTCAGAGACAGGGAACTACGAGCAGTACTTC
TRBD1	NA	TRBJ1-5	TRBV7-6	CASSFRTGPNQPQHF	TGTGCCAGCAGCTTTAGGACAGGGCCCAATCAGCCCCAGCATTTT
TRBD1	NA	TRBJ1-2	TRBV6-5	CASYDETGNYGYTF	TGTGCCAGCTACGATGAGACAGGGAACTATGGCTACACCTTC
NA	NA	TRBJ1-2	TRBV12-5	CASGLVRGFSNYGYTF	TGTGCTAGTGGTTTGGTACGCGGCTTTTCCAACTATGGCTACACCTTC
NA	NA	TRBJ2-5	TRBV15	CATSRDGWTDTFRETQYF	TGTGCCACCAGCAGAGATGGGTGGACGGACACCTTTCGAGAGACCCAGTACTTC
NA	NA	TRBJ1-6	TRBV5-5	CASSLGQGMNSPLHF	TGTGCCAGCAGCCTGGGTCAGGGGATGAATTCACCCCTCCACTTT
NA	few	TRBJ1-2	TRBV4-3	CASSQDGQGDGYTF	TGCGCCAGCAGCCAAGATGGCCAGGGTGATGGCTACACCTTC
TRBD1	NA	TRBJ1-6	TRBV6-6	CASSRPGTGLEYSPLHF	TGTGCCAGCAGTCGTCCCGGGACAGGGTTAGAGTATTCACCCCTCCACTTT
TRBD2	NA	TRBJ2-7	TRBV5-1	CASSPPGGWEQYF	TGCGCCAGCAGCCCCCCGGGGGGGTGGGAGCAGTACTTC
NA	NA	TRBJ2-7	TRBV9	CASSLGTGGYEQYF	TGTGCCAGCAGCCTCGGGACTGGGGGCTACGAGCAGTACTTC
NA	NA	TRBJ2-3	TRBV6-1	CASSEGGGADTQYF	TGTGCCAGCAGTGAAGGGGGGGGCGCAGATACGCAGTATTTT
TRBD2	NA	TRBJ2-7	TRBV27	CASSLWGGYEQYF	TGTGCCAGCAGTTTATGGGGGGGGTACGAGCAGTACTTC
NA	NA	TRBJ1-1	TRBV6-5	CASSPGLMNTEAFF	TGTGCCAGCAGTCCAGGTCTGATGAACACTGAAGCTTTCTTT
NA	NA	TRBJ2-5	TRBV6-1	CASSDLGGEETQYF	TGTGCCAGCAGTGATCTGGGGGGAGAGGAGACCCAGTACTTC
TRBD1	NA	TRBJ1-2	TRBV2	CASSEGGWDRNYGYTF	TGTGCCAGCAGTGAAGGGGGCTGGGACAGAAATTATGGCTACACCTTC
TRBD1	NA	TRBJ2-5	TRBV14	CASSQGGTGWETQYF	TGTGCCAGCAGCCAAGGTGGGACAGGTTGGGAGACCCAGTACTTC
NA	few	TRBJ1-2	TRBV7-2	CASSPRARVDGYTF	TGTGCCAGCAGCCCAAGGGCCAGGGTAGATGGCTACACCTTC
TRBD1	NA	TRBJ2-7	TRBV6-2/TRBV6-3	CASSQHGTDPNEQYF	TGTGCCAGCAGCCAGCACGGGACAGATCCTAACGAGCAGTACTTC
NA	NA	TRBJ1-2	TRBV7-9	CASSLPNNF	TGTGCCAGCAGCTTACCGAACAACTTC
NA	NA	TRBJ1-2	TRBV3-1/TRBV3-2	CASSKKQVYGYTF	TGTGCCAGCAGCAAAAAACAGGTCTATGGCTACACCTTC
TRBD1	NA	TRBJ1-1	TRBV27	CASSHYRDRARLNTEAFF	TGTGCCAGCAGTCATTATCGGGACAGGGCTCGTCTGAACACTGAAGCTTTCTTT
NA	once	TRBJ2-4	TRBV7-9	CASSVEIAKNIQYF	TGTGCCAGCAGCGTGGAGATAGCCAAAAACATTCAGTACTTC
NA	NA	TRBJ1-1	TRBV20-1	CSAPWNTEAFF	TGCAGTGCTCCGTGGAACACTGAAGCTTTCTTT
NA	NA	TRBJ1-6	TRBV6-5	CASSYSKGAYNSPLHF	TGTGCCAGCAGTTACTCGAAAGGGGCCTATAATTCACCCCTCCACTTT
TRBD2	NA	TRBJ2-7	TRBV27	CASHGGANYEQYF	TGTGCCAGCCACGGGGGGGCGAACTACGAGCAGTACTTC
NA	NA	TRBJ1-5	TRBV15	CATSRSGGAEPQHF	TGTGCCACCAGCAGGTCCGGCGGCGCAGAACCCCAGCATTTT
NA	few	TRBJ1-1	TRBV10-2	CASSGREGNTEAFF	TGCGCCAGCAGTGGGAGGGAGGGGAACACTGAAGCTTTCTTT
TRBD2	NA	TRBJ2-2	TRBV19	CASSIKLAGGQELFF	TGTGCCAGTAGTATCAAACTAGCGGGGGGGCAGGAGCTGTTTTTT
NA	NA	TRBJ1-1	TRBV7-3	CASSLAGLNTEAFF	TGTGCCAGCAGCTTAGCAGGGCTGAACACTGAAGCTTTCTTT
NA	NA	TRBJ1-4	TRBV19	CASSPRRGATNEKLFF	TGTGCCAGTAGTCCCCGTCGGGGGGCAACTAATGAAAAACTGTTTTTT
NA	NA	TRBJ1-6	TRBV7-2	CASSLVRLRPLHF	TGTGCCAGCAGCTTAGTCCGCCTAAGACCCCTCCACTTT
TRBD1	NA	TRBJ2-7	TRBV7-2	CASSLRQGARYEQYF	TGTGCCAGCAGCTTACGACAGGGGGCCCGCTACGAGCAGTACTTC
TRBD1	NA	TRBJ1-3	TRBV27	CASSLLGTGGGNTIYF	TGTGCCAGCAGTCTACTGGGGACAGGGGGTGGAAACACCATATATTTT
TRBD1	NA	TRBJ1-1	TRBV18	CASSAGTGGWAEAFF	TGTGCCAGCTCGGCCGGGACAGGGGGTTGGGCTGAAGCTTTCTTT
TRBD1	NA	TRBJ1-1	TRBV7-9	CASSGDSLNTEAFF	TGTGCCAGCAGCGGGGACAGCCTGAACACTGAAGCTTTCTTT
NA	NA	TRBJ1-2	TRBV6-5	CASSYSRRFYGYTF	TGTGCCAGCAGTTACTCCCGGCGGTTCTATGGCTACACCTTC
NA	NA	TRBJ2-7	TRBV27	CASSRLGGGYEQYF	TGTGCCAGCAGTCGCCTCGGAGGTGGCTACGAGCAGTACTTC
NA	NA	TRBJ2-7	TRBV6-5	CASSSRAGFSYEQYF	TGTGCCTCCTCGAGCAGGGCAGGCTTCTCCTACGAGCAGTACTTC
NA	NA	TRBJ1-2	TRBV7-2	CASSLSMRASVAYGYTF	TGTGCCAGCAGCCTCTCGATGCGGGCGAGTGTGGCCTATGGCTACACCTTC
NA	NA	TRBJ1-2	TRBV12-3/TRBV12-4	CASSPGWDGYTF	TGTGCCAGCAGTCCGGGGTGGGATGGCTACACCTTC
TRBD1	few	TRBJ2-2	TRBV19	CASSRESQGVDTGELFF	TGTGCCAGTAGTAGAGAGAGCCAGGGGGTTGATACCGGGGAGCTGTTTTTT
TRBD2	NA	TRBJ2-7	TRBV3-1/TRBV3-2	CASSHGGGTYEQYF	TGTGCCAGCAGCCACGGCGGGGGGACCTACGAGCAGTACTTC
TRBD2	NA	TRBJ2-1	TRBV7-9	CASSLLAGDNEQFF	TGTGCCAGCAGCTTACTAGCGGGGGACAATGAGCAGTTCTTC
NA	once	TRBJ1-2	TRBV2	CASSAAGANYGYTF	TGTGCCAGCAGCGCTGCGGGGGCTAACTATGGCTACACCTTC
TRBD1	NA	TRBJ1-1	TRBV5-1	CASSLRGPGTENTEAFF	TGCGCCAGCAGCTTGCGTGGTCCCGGGACAGAGAACACTGAAGCTTTCTTT
TRBD2	once	TRBJ2-3	TRBV24-1	CATSDPAGGTDTQYF	TGTGCCACCAGTGACCCCGCGGGGGGCACAGATACGCAGTATTTT
TRBD2	few	TRBJ2-7	TRBV7-9	CASSLGTGEGQYF	TGTGCCAGCAGCTTAGGTACCGGGGAGGGGCAGTACTTC
TRBD1	NA	TRBJ1-1	TRBV9	CASSVAEGAHSEAFF	TGTGCCAGCAGCGTAGCTGAGGGGGCGCATTCTGAAGCTTTCTTT
NA	NA	TRBJ1-6	TRBV9	CASSVAGSYNSPLHF	TGTGCCAGCAGCGTAGCCGGCTCCTATAATTCACCCCTCCACTTT
TRBD1	NA	TRBJ1-2	TRBV4-1	CASSQTGTANYGYTF	TGCGCCAGCAGCCAAACGGGGACAGCCAACTATGGCTACACCTTC